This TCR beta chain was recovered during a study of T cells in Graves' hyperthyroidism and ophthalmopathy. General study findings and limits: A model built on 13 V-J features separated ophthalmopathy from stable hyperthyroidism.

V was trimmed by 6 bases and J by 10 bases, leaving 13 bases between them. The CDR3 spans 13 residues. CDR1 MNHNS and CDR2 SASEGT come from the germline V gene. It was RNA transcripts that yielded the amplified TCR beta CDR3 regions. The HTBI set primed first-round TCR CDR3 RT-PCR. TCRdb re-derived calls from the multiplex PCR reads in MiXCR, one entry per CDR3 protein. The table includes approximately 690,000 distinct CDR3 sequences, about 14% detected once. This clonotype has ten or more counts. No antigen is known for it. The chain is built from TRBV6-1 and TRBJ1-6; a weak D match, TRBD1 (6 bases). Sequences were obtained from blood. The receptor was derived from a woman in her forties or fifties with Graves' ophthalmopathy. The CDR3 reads CASSPTGLSPLHF. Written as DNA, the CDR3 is TGTGCCAGCAGCCCTACAGGGTTGTCACCCCTCCACTTT.